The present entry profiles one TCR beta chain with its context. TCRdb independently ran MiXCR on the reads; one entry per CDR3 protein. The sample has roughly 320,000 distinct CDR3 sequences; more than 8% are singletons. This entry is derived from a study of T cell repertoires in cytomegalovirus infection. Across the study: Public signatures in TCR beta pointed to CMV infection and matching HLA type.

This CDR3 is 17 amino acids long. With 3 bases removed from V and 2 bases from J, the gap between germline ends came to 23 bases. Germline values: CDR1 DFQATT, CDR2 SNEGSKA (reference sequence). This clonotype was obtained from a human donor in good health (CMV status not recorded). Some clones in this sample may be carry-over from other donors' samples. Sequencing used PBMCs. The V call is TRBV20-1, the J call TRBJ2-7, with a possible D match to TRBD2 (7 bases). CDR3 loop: CSASRVGGGGPTYEQYF. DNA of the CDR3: TGCAGTGCTAGTCGGGTGGGCGGCGGGGGCCCGACCTACGAGCAGTACTTC.